The TCR beta chain described here comes from a study of blood T cell repertoires in COVID-19. Turning to the study itself: From T cells, B-cell-depleted T cells, or PBMCs came the material, which was cDNA or gDNA.

CDR1 and CDR2 (germline): KGHSH, LQKENI. Trimming cost V 4 bases and J 4 bases; bases outside gene matches: 7. The CDR3 loop spans 16 amino acids. Produced via immunoSEQ multiplex PCR; TCRdb's table is partial and in-frame only. The sample shows approximately 140,000 clones, about 86% of them seen only once. The genes are TRBV18 and TRBJ2-6; 7 positions agree with TRBD1. The sequencing sample was made of peripheral blood. The sequence came from a man aged 65 to 85 with acute or convalescent COVID-19. This CDR3 is CASSRTTGDGANVLTF. The CDR3, as DNA: TGTGCCAGCTCACGAACCACAGGGGACGGGGCCAACGTCCTGACTTTC.